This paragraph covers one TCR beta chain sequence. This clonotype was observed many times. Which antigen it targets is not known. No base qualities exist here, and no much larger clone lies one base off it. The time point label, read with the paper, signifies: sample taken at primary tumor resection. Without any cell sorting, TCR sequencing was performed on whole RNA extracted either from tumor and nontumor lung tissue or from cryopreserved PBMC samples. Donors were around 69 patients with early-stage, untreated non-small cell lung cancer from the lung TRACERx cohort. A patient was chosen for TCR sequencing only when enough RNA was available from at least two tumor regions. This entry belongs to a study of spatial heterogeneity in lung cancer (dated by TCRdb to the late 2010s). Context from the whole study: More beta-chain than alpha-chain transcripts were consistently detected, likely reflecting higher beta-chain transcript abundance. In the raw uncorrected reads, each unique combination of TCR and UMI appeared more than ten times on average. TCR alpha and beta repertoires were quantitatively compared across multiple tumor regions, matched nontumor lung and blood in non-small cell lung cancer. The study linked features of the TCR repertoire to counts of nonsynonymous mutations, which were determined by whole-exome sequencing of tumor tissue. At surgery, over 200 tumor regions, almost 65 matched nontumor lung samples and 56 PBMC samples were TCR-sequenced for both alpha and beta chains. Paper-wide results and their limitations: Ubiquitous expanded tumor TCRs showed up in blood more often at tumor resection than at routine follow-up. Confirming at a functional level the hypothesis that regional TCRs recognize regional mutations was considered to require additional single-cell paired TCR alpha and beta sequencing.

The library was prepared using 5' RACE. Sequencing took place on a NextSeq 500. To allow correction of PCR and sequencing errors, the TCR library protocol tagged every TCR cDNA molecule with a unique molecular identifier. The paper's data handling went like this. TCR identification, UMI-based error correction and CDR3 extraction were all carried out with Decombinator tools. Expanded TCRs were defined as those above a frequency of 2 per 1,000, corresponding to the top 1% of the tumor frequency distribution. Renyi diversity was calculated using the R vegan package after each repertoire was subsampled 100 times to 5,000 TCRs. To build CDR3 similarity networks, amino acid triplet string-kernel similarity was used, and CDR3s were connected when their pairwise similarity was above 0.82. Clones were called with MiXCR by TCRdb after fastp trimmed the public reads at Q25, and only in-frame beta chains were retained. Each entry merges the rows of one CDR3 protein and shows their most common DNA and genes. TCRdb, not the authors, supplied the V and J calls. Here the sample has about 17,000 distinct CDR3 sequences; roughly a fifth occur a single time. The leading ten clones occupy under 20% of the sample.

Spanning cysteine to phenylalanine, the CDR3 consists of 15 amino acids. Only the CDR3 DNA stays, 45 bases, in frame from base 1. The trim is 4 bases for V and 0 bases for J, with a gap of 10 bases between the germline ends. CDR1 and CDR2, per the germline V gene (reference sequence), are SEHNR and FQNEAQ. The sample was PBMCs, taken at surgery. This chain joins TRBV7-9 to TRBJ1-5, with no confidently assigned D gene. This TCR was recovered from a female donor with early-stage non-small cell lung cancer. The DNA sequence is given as TGTGCCAGCAGCTCTTTTGGGTCTAGCAATCAGCCCCAGCATTTT. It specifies CASSSFGSSNQPQHF.